One sample yielded the 22 T cell receptor beta chains listed below, sequenced in a study of Japanese encephalitis immunity and Zika vaccine responses. Peptide pools at 1 ug/mL each stimulated CFSE-labeled PBMCs over an approximately 6-day culture. The sort collected unfixed, live, CD56-CD19-CD16-CD3+CD4+ CFSE-low proliferating CD4 T cells. TCRdb called the 5' RACE reads again in MiXCR, with one record for every CDR3 protein. The table has 500 or so distinct CDR3 sequences, 3.2% seen once; the top ten hold around 20%. The sample in question was antigen-activated CD4+ T cells from blood, cultured, obtained during a Zika inactivated vaccine study. Every receptor here comes from an adult woman who received an inactivated Zika virus vaccine.

This clonotype is categorized as medium-sized. The chain carries TRBV10-3 and TRBJ2-1; D is perhaps TRBD2 (6 bases). Trimming took off 7 bases at V and 5 bases at J, with 12 bases between the two ends. The CDR3 loop spans 13 amino acids. Germline V gives CDR1 ENHRY, CDR2 SYGVKD. The CDR3 nucleotides are TGTGCCATCACCGGAGGGAGAGACAATGAGCAGTTCTTC. It translates to CAITGGRDNEQFF.

By share of the sample, this clonotype is large. The rearrangement joins TRBV11-2 to TRBJ2-7; 8 bases map to TRBD2. J was trimmed by 0 bases and V by 3 bases; bases with no gene match: 4. The CDR3 runs 15 residues. Germline V gene sequence: CDR1 SGHAT, CDR2 FQNNGV. CDR3 nucleotide sequence: TGTGCCAGCAGCTTCTCCAGCGGGAGCTCCTACGAGCAGTACTTC. This gives the protein CASSFSSGSSYEQYF.

At least ten counts were recorded for this clonotype. This chain uses TRBV20-1 with TRBJ2-3; unclear D gene. The germline gives CDR1 DFQATT, CDR2 SNEGSKA (reference sequence). Trimming shortened V by 1 base and J by 1 base, and 9 bases separated the two germline ends. CDR3 size: 14 residues. The DNA of the CDR3 is TGCAGTGCTAGAGCCCCTAGGGGCACAGATACGCAGTATTTT. Amino acids: CSARAPRGTDTQYF.

This clonotype is termed medium-sized. An end of the junction does not agree with germline; a read error may underlie this. The rearrangement links TRBV30 to TRBJ1-1; D not resolved. CDR3 length: 11 residues. Germline V lookup: CDR1 GTSNPN, CDR2 SVGIG (reference sequence). The DNA of the CDR3 is TGTGCCTCGAGTCGGAACACTGAAGCTTTCTTT. This codes for CASSRNTEAFF.

By sample share, this clonotype is large. This chain joins TRBV20-1 and TRBJ2-5; 11 bases match TRBD2. Looked up from germline, CDR1 is DFQATT and CDR2 is SNEGSKA (reference sequence). This CDR3 comprises 14 residues. V was clipped by 6 bases and J by 2 bases; unmatched bases: 5. The CDR3 region has the DNA TGCAGTGCCCCGACTAGCGGGGTTCAAGAGACCCAGTACTTC. This translates into CSAPTSGVQETQYF.

By share, this clonotype counts as large (0.1 to 1%). The chain combines TRBV9 with TRBJ2-3; the match to TRBD2 covers 16 bases. With V trimmed by 10 bases and J by 1 base, 18 bases remained unmatched. Germline assignment: CDR1 SGDLS and CDR2 YYNGEE. This CDR3 is 20 amino acids long. The CDR3 is CASPLPGLAGGAVCTDTQYF. In DNA, the CDR3 is TGTGCCTCCCCTTTGCCGGGACTAGCGGGAGGGGCGGTTTGCACAGATACGCAGTATTTT.

Many counts were recorded for this clonotype. The chain employs TRBV5-8 and TRBJ1-6; D is uncertain. The length of the CDR3 is 15 residues. V was cut by 2 bases and J by 11 bases, with 17 bases left in between. Germline V gives CDR1 SGHTS, CDR2 YDEGEE. CDR3 nucleotides: TGTGCCAGCAGCTTCTCACCGCAGGTGGGGACACCCCTCCACTTT. Translating gives CASSFSPQVGTPLHF.

This clonotype qualifies as medium-sized (0.01 to 0.1%). The chain is built from TRBV5-4 and TRBJ1-5; D remains unclear. Trimming took 3 bases from V and 5 from J, leaving 21 bases between them. The CDR3 length is 17 residues. From germline, CDR1 is SGHNT and CDR2 YYREEE (reference sequence). CDR3 sequence reads: CASSSSGRGEGDQPQHF. The CDR3 region has the DNA TGTGCCAGCAGCTCTTCTGGGCGGGGAGAAGGTGATCAGCCCCAGCATTTT.

This clonotype was found many times. The chain has TRBV7-8 and TRBJ1-1; no firm D call. Trimming left V 0 bases short and J 6 bases short, with 11 bases between. The CDR3 runs to 14 residues. Per the germline V gene, CDR1 is SGHVS and CDR2 is FQNEAQ. For the CDR3, the DNA is TGTGCCAGCAGCTTAGCCTCTGATGGGGCTGAAGCTTTCTTT. Protein product: CASSLASDGAEAFF.

This clonotype rates as medium-sized. CDR3 residues: CASSPPYRTGDEQFF. CDR3 sequence (DNA): TGTGCCAGCTCACCACCGTACCGTACCGGGGATGAGCAGTTCTTC. J is TRBJ2-1 and V is TRBV18; D is possibly TRBD2 (5 bases). The V end lost 0 bases, the J end lost 8 bases, and 14 bases lay between the germline ends. There are 15 residues in the CDR3. In germline, CDR1 is KGHSH, CDR2 LQKENI.

Within the sample, this clonotype is large. The chain employs TRBV27 and TRBJ2-1, with 10 positions matching TRBD1. CDR1 and CDR2 (germline): MNHEY, SMNVEV (reference sequence). The CDR3 is 15 residues long. The J segment lost 6 bases and the V segment lost 5 bases, leaving 7 bases of the junction unmatched. Here the CDR3 reads CASSQRQGAGNEQFF. DNA for the CDR3: TGTGCCAGCAGTCAGAGACAGGGGGCAGGCAATGAGCAGTTCTTC.

By sample fraction, this clonotype is large. The chain couples TRBV5-1 to TRBJ1-2; no clear D. Between the trimmed V and J ends, which lost 0 bases and 7 bases, there was a span of 10 bases. Germline values: CDR1 SGHRS, CDR2 YFSETQ. The CDR3 covers 13 residues. This CDR3 is CASSLEPESGYTF. In DNA, the CDR3 is TGCGCCAGCAGCTTGGAACCCGAGAGTGGCTACACCTTC.

This clonotype is categorized as large. The J gene is TRBJ2-1, the V gene TRBV18; 9 bases agree with TRBD2. CDR3 length: 15 amino acids. V trimming: 3 bases; J trimming: 4 bases; junction bases outside the gene matches: 4. Per germline, CDR1 KGHSH and CDR2 LQKENI. The CDR3 DNA reads as TGTGCCAGCTCACCGTCCAGCGGGGGGTACAATGAGCAGTTCTTC. Translated, it gives CASSPSSGGYNEQFF.

Relative to its sample, this clonotype is large. This chain uses TRBV15 with TRBJ1-2, with D possibly being TRBD1 (6 bases). CDR1 is LNHNV and CDR2 is YYDKDF in the germline V gene (reference sequence). This CDR3 has 19 residues. V dropped 3 bases and J dropped 0 bases, with 23 bases sitting between them. The CDR3 loop reads CATSSRRGTGIGANYGYTF. CDR3 DNA: TGTGCCACCAGCAGCCGAAGGGGAACAGGGATTGGAGCTAACTATGGCTACACCTTC.

In its sample, this clonotype is large. J is TRBJ1-2 and V is TRBV20-1; unclear D gene. Trimming shortened V by 5 bases and J by 12 bases, and 16 bases separated the two germline ends. Germline lookup yields CDR1 DFQATT and CDR2 SNEGSKA (reference sequence). This CDR3 has 11 residues. The CDR3 loop is CSAGVSDFHTF. In DNA form, the CDR3 reads TGCAGTGCTGGGGTATCGGACTTCCACACCTTC.

The rearrangement joins TRBV20-1 to TRBJ1-1; TRBD1 matches 8 bases. The CDR3 has 13 residues. J was trimmed by 4 bases and V by 4 bases; bases with no gene match: 5. Germline-derived CDR1 and CDR2 are DFQATT and SNEGSKA (reference sequence). CDR3 in DNA: TGCAGTGCTACCAACGACAGGGGCACTGAAGCTTTCTTT. Amino acids: CSATNDRGTEAFF.

This clonotype is deemed medium-sized. V gene TRBV30 combines with J gene TRBJ2-7, with 11 bases identical to TRBD1. The germline V gene encodes CDR1 GTSNPN and CDR2 SVGIG (reference sequence). This CDR3 spans 14 amino acids. With V trimmed by 5 bases and J by 4 bases, 7 bases remained unmatched. The CDR3 nucleotides read TGTGCCTGGGGCCCAGGACAGGGGGCTTACGAGCAGTACTTC. Its translation is CAWGPGQGAYEQYF.

By frequency in the sample, this clonotype is medium-sized (0.01 to 0.1%). The chain is built from TRBV7-3 and TRBJ2-7, with TRBD1 matching over 8 bases. This CDR3 is 16 amino acids long. Germline V gene lookup returns CDR1 SGHTA and CDR2 FQGTGA. The ends lost 0 bases at V and 4 bases at J; junction bases unmatched: 8. CDR3: CASSLTGRTGRYEQYF. CDR3 in DNA: TGTGCCAGCAGCTTAACCGGACGGACAGGGAGGTACGAGCAGTACTTC.

In this sample, this clonotype turned up many times. The chain joins TRBV7-9 to TRBJ2-2, with unresolved D. Per germline, CDR1 SEHNR and CDR2 FQNEAQ (reference sequence). V was clipped by 5 bases and J by 4 bases, with 17 bases between them. The CDR3 sequence is 16 residues long. The CDR3 protein is CASSLRTGRATGELFF. The DNA for the CDR3 is TGTGCCAGCAGCCTTCGGACGGGCCGGGCCACCGGGGAGCTGTTTTTT. Drawing the rest from reference TRBV7-9 and TRBJ2-2, the complete variable domain is DTGVSQNPRHKITKRGQNVTFRCDPISEHNRLYWYRQTLGQGPEFLTYFQNEAQLEKSRLLSDRFSAERPKGSFSTLEIQRTEQGDSAMYLCASSLRTGRATGELFFGEGSRLTVL.

This clonotype was recorded at least ten times. V and J are TRBV3-1 and TRBJ1-1; TRBD1 aligns across 7 bases. Germline V gene data show CDR1 as LGHDT and CDR2 as YNNKEL (reference sequence). This CDR3 spans 16 amino acids. V lost 1 base to trimming and J lost 6 bases; unmatched junction nucleotides: 11. The DNA for the CDR3 is TGTGCCAGCAGCCAAGGCGGGACAGCCGATTTCGCTGAAGCTTTCTTT. This sequence encodes CASSQGGTADFAEAFF.

By proportion, this clonotype is large. The V call is TRBV27, the J call TRBJ1-6; 9 bases match TRBD1. The CDR3 extends over 15 amino acids. The junction had 8 bases not matched to a gene; V was cut back by 7 bases and J by 7 bases. The germline V gene encodes CDR1 MNHEY and CDR2 SMNVEV (reference sequence). The chain's CDR3 is CASTPGDRANSPLHF. In DNA form, the CDR3 reads TGTGCCAGCACCCCCGGGGACAGGGCGAATTCACCCCTCCACTTT.

This clonotype is judged medium-sized (0.01 to 0.1%). The CDR3 nucleotides are TGTGCCAGCAGCTTAGAAAACTCATATGGCTACACCTTC. It specifies CASSLENSYGYTF. The chain links TRBV7-9 to TRBJ1-2; the D is unclear. CDR1 is SEHNR, CDR2 FQNEAQ, per germline (reference sequence). This CDR3 region has 13 residues. The V end was cut by 1 base, the J end by 5 bases, with 8 bases between.